This is a list of T cell receptor beta chains from one sample in a study of response to subunit inactivated influenza vaccine. MiXCR, applied by TCRdb to the RT-PCR reads, yields one record per CDR3 protein. Among hundreds of thousands of distinct CDR3 sequences listed, about 11% were seen once. The sample also formed part of further work on T cells expressing NK-cell markers.

The material was PBMCs from blood, obtained on the day of vaccination. Receptor source: a man in his fifties who received an inactivated influenza vaccine. The CDR3 runs from the conserved cysteine through the conserved F or W. The D gene is left open where the match is weak. Expanded clones get a size class; other rows say once, few or many, or leave the size out.

D gene: -
V gene: TRBV5-1
J gene: TRBJ2-1
clone size: few
CDR3 DNA: TGCGCCAGTTACAGGAGCTCCTACAATGAGCAGTTCTTC
CDR3 protein: CASYRSSYNEQFF

D gene: -
V gene: TRBV10-3
J gene: TRBJ2-7
clone size: many
CDR3 DNA: TGTGCCACGGGGGTGAGAGACGAGCAGTACTTC
CDR3 protein: CATGVRDEQYF

D gene: TRBD2
V gene: TRBV11-2
J gene: TRBJ2-1
clone size: few
CDR3 DNA: TGTGCCAGCAGCTCTCTAGCGGGAGGGGTCAATGAGCAGTTCTTC
CDR3 protein: CASSSLAGGVNEQFF

D gene: -
V gene: TRBV7-2
J gene: TRBJ2-2
clone size: -
CDR3 DNA: TGTGCCAGCAGCTTAGGGGCGGTCCTCACCGGGGAGCTGTTTTTT
CDR3 protein: CASSLGAVLTGELFF

D gene: TRBD1
V gene: TRBV4-3
J gene: TRBJ2-2
clone size: few
CDR3 DNA: TGCGCCAGCAGACTCGGGACAGGGGGGACCGGGGAGCTGTTTTTT
CDR3 protein: CASRLGTGGTGELFF

D gene: -
V gene: TRBV7-9
J gene: TRBJ2-3
clone size: -
CDR3 DNA: TGTGCCAGCAGCGGTAGGACCGCAGATACGCAGTATTTT
CDR3 protein: CASSGRTADTQYF

D gene: -
V gene: TRBV7-2
J gene: TRBJ2-2
clone size: -
CDR3 DNA: TGTGCCAGCAGCCGATCCCGGCGGTACACCGGGGAGCTGTTTTTT
CDR3 protein: CASSRSRRYTGELFF

D gene: TRBD2
V gene: TRBV4-3
J gene: TRBJ2-3
clone size: few
CDR3 DNA: TGCGCCAGCAGCCAATTACTCAGAGGGACTAGCGCCGCAGATACGCAGTATTTT
CDR3 protein: CASSQLLRGTSAADTQYF

D gene: TRBD1
V gene: TRBV28
J gene: TRBJ2-7
clone size: -
CDR3 DNA: TGTGCCAGCAGTTTACCCGGAACAGGGGGCCTGAGCTACGAGCAGTACTTC
CDR3 protein: CASSLPGTGGLSYEQYF

D gene: TRBD2
V gene: TRBV27
J gene: TRBJ2-1
clone size: -
CDR3 DNA: TGTGCCAGCAGTTTAGTAGCGGGGGGTCTCGGCAATGAGCAGTTCTTC
CDR3 protein: CASSLVAGGLGNEQFF

D gene: -
V gene: TRBV10-1
J gene: TRBJ2-2
clone size: few
CDR3 DNA: TGCGCCAGCAGTGACCTGAGAAGTCAGTACACCGGGGAGCTGTTTTTT
CDR3 protein: CASSDLRSQYTGELFF

D gene: TRBD2
V gene: TRBV4-2
J gene: TRBJ2-6
clone size: -
CDR3 DNA: TGTGCCAGCAGCCAAGATAGTTGGGCGGGAGCTGGGGCCAACGTCCTGACTTTC
CDR3 protein: CASSQDSWAGAGANVLTF

D gene: -
V gene: TRBV4-1
J gene: TRBJ2-2
clone size: few
CDR3 DNA: TGCGCCAGCAGCCAATTTGGCACCGGGGAGCTGTTTTTT
CDR3 protein: CASSQFGTGELFF

D gene: TRBD2
V gene: TRBV27
J gene: TRBJ2-5
clone size: -
CDR3 DNA: TGTGCCAGCAGTACCCCCAGGGACTATCAAGAGACCCAGTACTTC
CDR3 protein: CASSTPRDYQETQYF

D gene: -
V gene: TRBV20-1
J gene: TRBJ2-7
clone size: -
CDR3 DNA: TGCAGTGCTACTATCCCTCCTAAGCAGTACTTC
CDR3 protein: CSATIPPKQYF

D gene: -
V gene: TRBV18
J gene: TRBJ1-5
clone size: -
CDR3 DNA: TGTGCCAGCTCACAGACTCCTTTCGATCAGCCCCAGCATTTT
CDR3 protein: CASSQTPFDQPQHF

D gene: -
V gene: TRBV6-2/TRBV6-3
J gene: TRBJ1-6
clone size: few
CDR3 DNA: TGTGCCAGCAGTTACGTCGGCAATTCACCCCTCCACTTT
CDR3 protein: CASSYVGNSPLHF

D gene: -
V gene: TRBV29-1
J gene: TRBJ1-2
clone size: few
CDR3 DNA: TGCAGCGCAGATCGGCGGCAGGGCGGGAGCTATGGCTACACCTTC
CDR3 protein: CSADRRQGGSYGYTF

D gene: -
V gene: TRBV7-2
J gene: TRBJ2-2
clone size: -
CDR3 DNA: TGTGCCAGCAGCTTAGCACAGGGAAGAACCGGGGAGCTGTTTTTT
CDR3 protein: CASSLAQGRTGELFF

D gene: -
V gene: TRBV12-3/TRBV12-4
J gene: TRBJ1-5
clone size: -
CDR3 DNA: TGTGCCAGCAGTTTATTTGGGCCAGGTAGCAATCAGCCCCAGCATTTT
CDR3 protein: CASSLFGPGSNQPQHF

D gene: -
V gene: TRBV28
J gene: TRBJ1-5
clone size: -
CDR3 DNA: TGTGCCAGCAGTTTTGGCCGGGGCAGGGAACTGCAACAGCCCCAGCATTTT
CDR3 protein: CASSFGRGRELQQPQHF

D gene: -
V gene: TRBV18
J gene: TRBJ2-3
clone size: -
CDR3 DNA: TGTGCCAGCTCATCGTCGAGTAGCACAGATACGCAGTATTTT
CDR3 protein: CASSSSSSTDTQYF

D gene: TRBD1
V gene: TRBV20-1
J gene: TRBJ1-1
clone size: few
CDR3 DNA: TGCAGTGCTTATATAGGGACAGGGGGGAACACTGAAGCTTTCTTT
CDR3 protein: CSAYIGTGGNTEAFF

D gene: -
V gene: TRBV7-8
J gene: TRBJ2-1
clone size: few
CDR3 DNA: TGTGCCAGCACCCTTAGGGCAGGAGGGGGGCCCTCCTACAATGAGCAGTTCTTC
CDR3 protein: CASTLRAGGGPSYNEQFF

D gene: TRBD2
V gene: TRBV9
J gene: TRBJ2-7
clone size: few
CDR3 DNA: TGTGCCAGCAGCGTAGGTTTGTCTAGCGGGTACTACGAGCAGTACTTC
CDR3 protein: CASSVGLSSGYYEQYF

D gene: -
V gene: TRBV5-1
J gene: TRBJ2-3
clone size: few
CDR3 DNA: TGCGCCAGCAGCCTTTCAGGGGACCGCACAGATACGCAGTATTTT
CDR3 protein: CASSLSGDRTDTQYF

D gene: -
V gene: TRBV18
J gene: TRBJ2-5
clone size: -
CDR3 DNA: TGTGCCAGCTCACCTGTCCAGGGGAAATATGAGACCCAGTACTTC
CDR3 protein: CASSPVQGKYETQYF

D gene: TRBD1
V gene: TRBV5-1
J gene: TRBJ2-5
clone size: -
CDR3 DNA: TGCGCCAGCAGCTTGGGGGACAGGGGGCGCGGAGAGACCCAGTACTTC
CDR3 protein: CASSLGDRGRGETQYF

D gene: TRBD1
V gene: TRBV4-1
J gene: TRBJ2-1
clone size: many
CDR3 DNA: TGCGCCAGCAGCCAAGATCTACAGGGGGTCGAGCAGTTCTTC
CDR3 protein: CASSQDLQGVEQFF

D gene: -
V gene: TRBV5-1
J gene: TRBJ2-7
clone size: -
CDR3 DNA: TGCGCCAGCAGCTTCGGCGGGGCAAACTACGAGCAGTACTTC
CDR3 protein: CASSFGGANYEQYF

D gene: -
V gene: TRBV11-2
J gene: TRBJ1-5
clone size: many
CDR3 DNA: TGTGCCAGCAGCCGAACTGGGGATCAGCCCCAGCATTTT
CDR3 protein: CASSRTGDQPQHF

D gene: TRBD1
V gene: TRBV28
J gene: TRBJ1-2
clone size: few
CDR3 DNA: TGTGCCAGCAACAGTGGACAGGTGACAGGCTACACCTTC
CDR3 protein: CASNSGQVTGYTF

D gene: -
V gene: TRBV5-1
J gene: TRBJ2-1
clone size: few
CDR3 DNA: TGCGCCAGCACTGCGGACGGGGGGCCCTACAATGAGCAGTTCTTC
CDR3 protein: CASTADGGPYNEQFF

D gene: TRBD2
V gene: TRBV12-3/TRBV12-4
J gene: TRBJ2-1
clone size: -
CDR3 DNA: TGTGCCAGCAGTTTAATAGGAGCGGGGAATGAGCAGTTCTTC
CDR3 protein: CASSLIGAGNEQFF

D gene: -
V gene: TRBV29-1
J gene: TRBJ2-3
clone size: few
CDR3 DNA: TGCAGCGTTGAGACCCTCGGAGATACGCAGTATTTT
CDR3 protein: CSVETLGDTQYF

D gene: -
V gene: TRBV5-1
J gene: TRBJ2-1
clone size: few
CDR3 DNA: TGCGCCAGCAGCGACACTCGGCGTGCTGAGCAGTTCTTC
CDR3 protein: CASSDTRRAEQFF

D gene: TRBD2
V gene: TRBV4-2
J gene: TRBJ2-1
clone size: -
CDR3 DNA: TGTGCCAGCAGCCAAGATGGTGATAGCGGGGGGTACAATGAGCAGTTCTTC
CDR3 protein: CASSQDGDSGGYNEQFF

D gene: TRBD1
V gene: TRBV7-9
J gene: TRBJ1-2
clone size: -
CDR3 DNA: TGTGCCAGCAGCTCAGGCCGATACAACACAGGGGTATATGGCTACACCTTC
CDR3 protein: CASSSGRYNTGVYGYTF

D gene: TRBD1
V gene: TRBV9
J gene: TRBJ1-2
clone size: many
CDR3 DNA: TGTGCCAGCAGCGGGACAGGGGTTACCTATGGCTACACCTTC
CDR3 protein: CASSGTGVTYGYTF

D gene: -
V gene: TRBV6-2/TRBV6-3
J gene: TRBJ2-5
clone size: -
CDR3 DNA: TGTGCCAGCAGTTACTCGGTCAGGGGAGAGACCCAGTACTTC
CDR3 protein: CASSYSVRGETQYF

D gene: -
V gene: TRBV28
J gene: TRBJ2-7
clone size: few
CDR3 DNA: TGTGCCAGCCGGAGAAATACTTACGAGCAGTACTTC
CDR3 protein: CASRRNTYEQYF

D gene: -
V gene: TRBV2
J gene: TRBJ2-7
clone size: few
CDR3 DNA: TGTGCCAGCAGTGATAAGGGCTACGAGCAGTACTTC
CDR3 protein: CASSDKGYEQYF

D gene: -
V gene: TRBV5-1
J gene: TRBJ2-3
clone size: many
CDR3 DNA: TGCGCCAGCAGCTTGGTGGGGGGAGATGTGGATACGCAGTATTTT
CDR3 protein: CASSLVGGDVDTQYF

D gene: TRBD2
V gene: TRBV11-2
J gene: TRBJ2-7
clone size: few
CDR3 DNA: TGTGCCAGTCGGGGGGGGCTGTTCTACGAGCAGTACTTC
CDR3 protein: CASRGGLFYEQYF

D gene: -
V gene: TRBV7-2
J gene: TRBJ2-7
clone size: few
CDR3 DNA: TGTGCCAGCAGCTTACTGGGACAATACTACGAGCAGTACTTC
CDR3 protein: CASSLLGQYYEQYF